This T cell receptor (beta chain) originates from a study of beta chain features in type 1 diabetes. Findings and caveats of the study: Among patients with Type 1 diabetes, TCRB CDR3s were moderately but significantly shorter in every one of the four CD4+ subsets. PCR might favor shorter templates, equally in patients and controls.

Germline-derived CDR1 and CDR2 are DFQATT and SNEGSKA (reference sequence). Between the trimmed V and J ends, which lost 1 base and 6 bases, there was a span of 7 bases. This CDR3 region has 11 residues. For this clone: Its specificity is not known.

The sequenced template was cDNA made from the entire isolated RNA. This table comes from immunoSEQ multiplex PCR, and its TCRdb copy is limited to in-frame clones, with some not included. The data hold about 340,000 clones, with about 13% observed a single time. This receptor was taken from a young woman with type 1 diabetes. Source material: naive CD4+ T cells from blood. The chain recombines TRBV20-1 with TRBJ2-7; weak D call: TRBD2 (5 bases). The CDR3 DNA reads as TGCAGTGCTAGAGGAGGGAGCGAGCAGTACTTC. Translating it yields CSARGGSEQYF.